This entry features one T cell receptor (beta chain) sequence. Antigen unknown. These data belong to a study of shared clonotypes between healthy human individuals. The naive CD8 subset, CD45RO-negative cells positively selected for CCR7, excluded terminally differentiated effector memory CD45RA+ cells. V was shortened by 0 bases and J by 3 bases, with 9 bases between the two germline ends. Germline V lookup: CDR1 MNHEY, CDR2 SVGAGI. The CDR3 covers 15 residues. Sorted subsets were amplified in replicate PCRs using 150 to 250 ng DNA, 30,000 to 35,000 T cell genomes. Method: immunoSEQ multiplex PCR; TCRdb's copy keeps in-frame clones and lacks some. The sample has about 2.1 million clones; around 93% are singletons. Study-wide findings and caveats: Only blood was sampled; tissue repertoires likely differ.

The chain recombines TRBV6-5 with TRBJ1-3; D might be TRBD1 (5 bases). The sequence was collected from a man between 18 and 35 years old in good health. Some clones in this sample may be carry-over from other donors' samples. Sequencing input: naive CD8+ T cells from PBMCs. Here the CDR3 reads CASSYSSTGGNTIYF. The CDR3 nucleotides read TGTGCCAGCAGTTACTCGAGTACAGGTGGAAACACCATATATTTT.